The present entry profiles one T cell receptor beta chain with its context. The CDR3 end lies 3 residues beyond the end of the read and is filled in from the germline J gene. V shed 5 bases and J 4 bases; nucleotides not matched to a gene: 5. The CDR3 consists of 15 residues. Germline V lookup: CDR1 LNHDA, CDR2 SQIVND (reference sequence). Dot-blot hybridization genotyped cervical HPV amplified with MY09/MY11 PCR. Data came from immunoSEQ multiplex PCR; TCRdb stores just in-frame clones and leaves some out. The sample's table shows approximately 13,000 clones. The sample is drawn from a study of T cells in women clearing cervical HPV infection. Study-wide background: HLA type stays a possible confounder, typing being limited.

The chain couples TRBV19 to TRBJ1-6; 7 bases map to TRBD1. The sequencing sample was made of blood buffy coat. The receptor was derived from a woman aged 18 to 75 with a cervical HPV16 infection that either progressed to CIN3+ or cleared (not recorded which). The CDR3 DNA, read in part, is TGTGCCAGTAGTGAAATGACAGGGTATAATTCACCC. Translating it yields CASSEMTGYNSP. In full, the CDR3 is CASSEMTGYNSPLHF. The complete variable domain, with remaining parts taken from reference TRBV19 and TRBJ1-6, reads DGGITQSPKYLFRKEGQNVTLSCEQNLNHDAMYWYRQDPGQGLRLIYYSQIVNDFQKGDIAEGYSVSREKKESFPLTVTSAQKNPTAFYLCASSEMTGYNSPLHFGNGTRLTVT.